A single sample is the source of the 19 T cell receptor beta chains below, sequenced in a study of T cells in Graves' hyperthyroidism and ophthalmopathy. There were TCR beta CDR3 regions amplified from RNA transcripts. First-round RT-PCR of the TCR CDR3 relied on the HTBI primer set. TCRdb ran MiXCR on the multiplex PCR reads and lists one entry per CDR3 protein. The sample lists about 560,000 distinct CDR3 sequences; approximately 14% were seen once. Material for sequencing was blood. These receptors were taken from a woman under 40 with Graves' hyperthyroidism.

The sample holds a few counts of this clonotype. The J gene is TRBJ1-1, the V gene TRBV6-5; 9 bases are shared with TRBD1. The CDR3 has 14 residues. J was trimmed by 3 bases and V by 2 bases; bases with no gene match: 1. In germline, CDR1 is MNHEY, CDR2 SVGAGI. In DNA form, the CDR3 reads TGTGCCAGCAGTTACGGGGACAGGGACACTGAAGCTTTCTTT. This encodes CASSYGDRDTEAFF.

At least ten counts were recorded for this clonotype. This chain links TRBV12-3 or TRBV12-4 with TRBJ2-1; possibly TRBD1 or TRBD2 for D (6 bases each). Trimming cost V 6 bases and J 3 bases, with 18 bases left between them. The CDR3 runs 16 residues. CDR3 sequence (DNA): TGTGCCAGCAGGGCAGGAGGGGGAGTGGTCTACAATGAGCAGTTCTTC. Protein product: CASRAGGGVVYNEQFF.

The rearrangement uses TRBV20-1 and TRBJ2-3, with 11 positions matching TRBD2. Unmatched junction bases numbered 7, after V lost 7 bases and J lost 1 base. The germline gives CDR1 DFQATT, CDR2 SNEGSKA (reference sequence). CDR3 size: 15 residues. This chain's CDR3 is CSVLPGLAGTDTQYF. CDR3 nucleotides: TGCAGTGTTTTACCGGGACTAGCGGGCACAGATACGCAGTATTTT.

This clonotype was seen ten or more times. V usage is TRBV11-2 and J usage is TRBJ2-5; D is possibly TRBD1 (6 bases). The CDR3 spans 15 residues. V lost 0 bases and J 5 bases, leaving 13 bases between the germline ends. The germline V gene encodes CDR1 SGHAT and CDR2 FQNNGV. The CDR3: CASSLDTGWGETQYF. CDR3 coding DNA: TGTGCCAGCAGCTTAGATACAGGGTGGGGGGAGACCCAGTACTTC.

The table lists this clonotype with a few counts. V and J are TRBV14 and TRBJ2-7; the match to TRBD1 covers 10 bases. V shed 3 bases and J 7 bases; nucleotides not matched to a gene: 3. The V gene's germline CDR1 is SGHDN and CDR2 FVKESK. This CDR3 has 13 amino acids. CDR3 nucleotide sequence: TGTGCCAGCAGCCAGAGGACAGGGGGAGAGCAGTACTTC. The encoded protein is CASSQRTGGEQYF.

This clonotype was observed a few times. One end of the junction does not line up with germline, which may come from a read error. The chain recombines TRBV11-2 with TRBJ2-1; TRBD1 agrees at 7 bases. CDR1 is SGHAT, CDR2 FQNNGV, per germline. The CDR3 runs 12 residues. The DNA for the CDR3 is TGTGCCAGCACGACAGGGTACACTGAGCAGTTCTTC. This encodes CASTTGYTEQFF.

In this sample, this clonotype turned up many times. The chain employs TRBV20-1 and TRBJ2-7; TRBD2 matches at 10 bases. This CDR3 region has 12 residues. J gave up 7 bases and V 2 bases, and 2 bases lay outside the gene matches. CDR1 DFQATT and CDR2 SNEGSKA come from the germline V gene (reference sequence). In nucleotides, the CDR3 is TGCAGTGCTAGACTAGCGGGAGTTGAGCAGTACTTC. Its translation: CSARLAGVEQYF.

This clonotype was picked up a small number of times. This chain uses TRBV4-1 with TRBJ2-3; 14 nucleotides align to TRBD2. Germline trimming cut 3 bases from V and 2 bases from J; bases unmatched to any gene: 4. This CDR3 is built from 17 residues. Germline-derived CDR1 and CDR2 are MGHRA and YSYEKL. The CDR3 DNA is TGCGCCAGCAGCCAGCCGACTAGCGGGAGGGACACAGATACGCAGTATTTT. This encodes CASSQPTSGRDTDTQYF.

The chain's CDR3 is CASTGLARIQETQYF. The CDR3 DNA reads TGTGCCAGCACCGGACTAGCGAGAATCCAAGAGACCCAGTACTTC. This chain joins TRBV6-2 or TRBV6-3 and TRBJ2-5; 9 nucleotides line up with TRBD2. The CDR3 consists of 15 residues. The V segment lost 7 bases and the J segment 1 base; nucleotides outside the gene matches: 7. Germline V gives CDR1 MNHEY, CDR2 SVGEGT.

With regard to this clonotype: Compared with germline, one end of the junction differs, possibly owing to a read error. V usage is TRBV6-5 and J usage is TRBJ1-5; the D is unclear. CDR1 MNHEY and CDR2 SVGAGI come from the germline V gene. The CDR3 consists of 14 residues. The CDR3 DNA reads TGTGCCAGCAGTTACCAAGTCCCGGATCAGTCCCAGCATTTT. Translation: CASSYQVPDQSQHF.

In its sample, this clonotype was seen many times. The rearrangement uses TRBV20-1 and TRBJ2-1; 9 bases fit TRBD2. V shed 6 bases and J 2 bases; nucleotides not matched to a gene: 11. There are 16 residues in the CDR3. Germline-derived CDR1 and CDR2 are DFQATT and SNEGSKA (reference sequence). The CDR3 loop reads CSASGQREDTYNEQFF. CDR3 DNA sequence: TGCAGTGCCAGTGGGCAGCGGGAGGACACCTACAATGAGCAGTTCTTC.

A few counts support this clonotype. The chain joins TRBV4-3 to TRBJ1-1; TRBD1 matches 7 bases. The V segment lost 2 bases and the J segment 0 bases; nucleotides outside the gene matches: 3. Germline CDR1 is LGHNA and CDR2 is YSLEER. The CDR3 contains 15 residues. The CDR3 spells CASSQQGQLNTEAFF. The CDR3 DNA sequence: TGCGCCAGCAGCCAACAGGGACAGTTGAACACTGAAGCTTTCTTT.

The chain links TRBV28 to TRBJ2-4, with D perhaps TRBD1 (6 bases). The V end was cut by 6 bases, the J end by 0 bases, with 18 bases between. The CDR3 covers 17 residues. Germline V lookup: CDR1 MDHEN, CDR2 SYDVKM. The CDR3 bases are TGTGCCAGCAGCCTTCCGGGACATATACTAGCCAAAAACATTCAGTACTTC. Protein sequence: CASSLPGHILAKNIQYF.

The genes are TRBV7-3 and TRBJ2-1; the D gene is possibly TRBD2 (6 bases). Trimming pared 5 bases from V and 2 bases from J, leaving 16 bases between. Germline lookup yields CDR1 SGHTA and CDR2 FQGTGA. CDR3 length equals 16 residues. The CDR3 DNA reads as TGTGCCAGCAGCCCCGAGACTGGCGGGGCCTACAATGAGCAGTTCTTC. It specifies CASSPETGGAYNEQFF.

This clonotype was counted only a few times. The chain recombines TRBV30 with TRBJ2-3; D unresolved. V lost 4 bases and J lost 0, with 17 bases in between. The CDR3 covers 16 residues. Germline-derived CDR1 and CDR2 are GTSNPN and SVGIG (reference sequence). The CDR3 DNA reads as TGTGCCTGGAACCCTCCGGGCGGTACTAGCACAGATACGCAGTATTTT. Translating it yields CAWNPPGGTSTDTQYF.

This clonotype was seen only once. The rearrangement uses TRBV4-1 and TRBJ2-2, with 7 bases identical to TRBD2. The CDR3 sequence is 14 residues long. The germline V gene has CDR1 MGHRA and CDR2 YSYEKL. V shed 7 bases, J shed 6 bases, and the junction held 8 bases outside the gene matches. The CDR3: CASKVEGGPGELFF. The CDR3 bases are TGCGCCAGCAAGGTGGAGGGAGGGCCCGGGGAGCTGTTTTTT.

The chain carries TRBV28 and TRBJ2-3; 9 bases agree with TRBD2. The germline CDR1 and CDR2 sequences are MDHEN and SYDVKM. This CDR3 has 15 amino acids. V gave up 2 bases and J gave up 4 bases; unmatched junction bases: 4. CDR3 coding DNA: TGTGCCAGCAGTTTAGGCGGGAGGGGTGCAGATACGCAGTATTTT. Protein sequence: CASSLGGRGADTQYF. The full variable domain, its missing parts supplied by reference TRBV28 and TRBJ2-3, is DVKVTQSSRYLVKRTGEKVFLECVQDMDHENMFWYRQDPGLGLRLIYFSYDVKMKEKGDIPEGYSVSREKKERFSLILESASTNQTSMYLCASSLGGRGADTQYFGPGTRLTVL.

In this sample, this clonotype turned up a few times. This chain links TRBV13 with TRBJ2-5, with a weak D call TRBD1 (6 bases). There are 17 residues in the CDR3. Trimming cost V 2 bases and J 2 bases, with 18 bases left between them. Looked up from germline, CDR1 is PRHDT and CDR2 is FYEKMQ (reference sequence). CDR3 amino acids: CASSLRLRGQNQETQYF. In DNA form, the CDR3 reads TGTGCCAGCAGCTTAAGGCTCCGAGGACAGAATCAAGAGACCCAGTACTTC.

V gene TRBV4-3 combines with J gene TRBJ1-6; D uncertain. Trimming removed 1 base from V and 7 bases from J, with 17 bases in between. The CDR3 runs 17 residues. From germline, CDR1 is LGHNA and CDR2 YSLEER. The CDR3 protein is CASSQAGSQTGNSPLHF. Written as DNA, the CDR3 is TGCGCCAGCAGCCAAGCCGGGAGCCAAACCGGGAATTCACCCCTCCACTTT.